These 29 T cell receptor beta chains originate from one sample sequenced in a study of cytomegalovirus exposure and HLA in healthy donors. Amplification used 60 Vbeta primers and 13 Jbeta primers. Profiling relied on immunoSEQ multiplex PCR, and the TCRdb table lists in-frame clones only, not all of them. This table holds about 110,000 clones, about 76% found once. Sequenced material: PBMCs. The receptor set was obtained from a woman in her twenties or thirties in good health and CMV-seronegative.

The chain recombines TRBV5-6 with TRBJ1-5; D remains unclear. V was cut by 3 bases and J by 3 bases, with 16 bases left in between. Germline V lookup: CDR1 SGHDT, CDR2 YYEEEE. The CDR3 is made up of 16 amino acids. In nucleotides, the CDR3 is TGTGCCAGCAGCTCCCTCGGGGATACCTCCAATCAGCCCCAGCATTTT. This encodes CASSSLGDTSNQPQHF.

Turning to this clone: The sample carries other DNA sequences with the same CDR3. The chain couples TRBV14 to TRBJ1-2; 11 bases line up with TRBD1. The CDR3 has 15 amino acids. Germline trimming cut 4 bases from V and 4 bases from J; bases unmatched to any gene: 5. Germline CDR1 SGHDN, CDR2 FVKESK. The CDR3 DNA sequence: TGTGCCAGCAGCCCTGTGGGGACAGGGGGCTATGGCTACACCTTC. Protein: CASSPVGTGGYGYTF.

This chain uses TRBV30 with TRBJ2-7; 10 bases match TRBD1. Germline V gene sequence: CDR1 GTSNPN, CDR2 SVGIG (reference sequence). V was pared by 4 bases and J by 10 bases, with 10 bases of the junction left unmatched. The CDR3 is made up of 13 amino acids. CDR3 sequence (DNA): TGTGCCTGGACCCCGGGACAGGGGATCCCCCAGTACTTC. It yields the protein CAWTPGQGIPQYF.

This clone has more than one count but fewer than ten. The J gene is TRBJ1-3, the V gene TRBV30; unclear D gene. The CDR3 is 12 residues long. The germline gives CDR1 GTSNPN, CDR2 SVGIG (reference sequence). V lost 0 bases and J 10 bases, leaving 10 bases between the germline ends. The CDR3 sequence: CAWSVGVSTIYF. DNA for the CDR3: TGTGCCTGGAGTGTGGGAGTTAGTACCATATATTTT.

The chain has TRBV11-2 and TRBJ2-3, with 7 bases lining up with TRBD2. After removal of 5 bases from V and 2 bases from J, the junction contained 10 bases not matched to a gene. This CDR3 has 16 amino acids. Germline V gives CDR1 SGHAT, CDR2 FQNNGV. The CDR3: CASSPRGVAFTDTQYF. The CDR3 DNA follows: TGTGCCAGCAGCCCCCGGGGGGTAGCGTTCACAGATACGCAGTATTTT.

The chain combines TRBV19 with TRBJ2-6; 10 bases align to TRBD1. Germline V gives CDR1 LNHDA, CDR2 SQIVND (reference sequence). The CDR3 totals 20 residues. Trimming cost V 6 bases and J 0 bases; bases outside gene matches: 14. The CDR3 spells CASSPSPPGQGYSGANVLTF. For the CDR3, the DNA is TGTGCCAGTAGCCCCTCCCCCCCGGGACAGGGGTACTCTGGGGCCAACGTCCTGACTTTC.

The table lists this clone with a few counts. The rearrangement links TRBV6-1 to TRBJ1-5, with 8 bases lining up with TRBD1. The V gene end was trimmed by 4 bases and the J gene end by 5 bases; junction bases not matched to a gene: 4. The length of the CDR3 is 14 residues. CDR1 and CDR2 (germline): MNHNS, SASEGT. The CDR3 DNA reads TGTGCCAGCAGTGCCGCGACAGGGGATCAGCCCCAGCATTTT. This translates into CASSAATGDQPQHF.

The chain couples TRBV27 to TRBJ2-7; 7 bases align to TRBD1. CDR1 MNHEY and CDR2 SMNVEV come from the germline V gene (reference sequence). J lost 5 bases, V lost 6 bases, and 19 bases had no gene match. This CDR3 is built from 17 residues. In nucleotides, the CDR3 is TGTGCCAGCAGACCTTATGGCTGGGGACAGATGCGGAACGAGCAGTACTTC. It translates to CASRPYGWGQMRNEQYF.

This chain uses TRBV5-1 with TRBJ2-5, with TRBD2 as a possible D gene (5 bases). The DNA end is a closer match to TRBJ2-7, so the J assignment may be wrong. From germline, CDR1 is SGHRS and CDR2 YFSETQ. The length of the CDR3 is 15 residues. CDR3 amino acids: CASSFTPDGIYEQYF. For the CDR3, the DNA is TGCGCCAGCAGCTTTACTCCTGACGGGATTTACGAGCAGTACTTC.

This clone was seen a single time. The chain combines TRBV10-3 with TRBJ1-1; D gene uncertain. The CDR3 totals 12 residues. V was cut by 4 bases and J by 0 bases, with 3 bases left in between. The germline CDR1 and CDR2 sequences are ENHRY and SYGVKD. The CDR3 sequence: CAISALNTEAFF. CDR3 bases: TGTGCCATCAGTGCTCTGAACACTGAAGCTTTCTTT.

This sequence joins TRBV19 and TRBJ2-1; no clear D. Germline V gene sequence: CDR1 LNHDA, CDR2 SQIVND (reference sequence). The CDR3 spans 13 residues. V was clipped by 4 bases and J by 8 bases, with 12 bases between them. As DNA, the CDR3 is TGTGCCAGTAGTACAGGTCAATGGGATGAGCAGTTCTTC. Translating gives CASSTGQWDEQFF. The variable domain in full, with the rest retrieved from reference TRBV19 and TRBJ2-1, is DGGITQSPKYLFRKEGQNVTLSCEQNLNHDAMYWYRQDPGQGLRLIYYSQIVNDFQKGDIAEGYSVSREKKESFPLTVTSAQKNPTAFYLCASSTGQWDEQFFGPGTRLTVL.

The rearrangement joins TRBV5-6 to TRBJ2-7; 14 bases match TRBD2. V gave up 5 bases and J gave up 4 bases; unmatched junction bases: 14. This CDR3 has 18 residues. Germline V gene lookup returns CDR1 SGHDT and CDR2 YYEEEE. For the CDR3, the DNA is TGTGCCAGCAGTTCGGACAGGGGACTAGCGGGAGCGTGGTACGAGCAGTACTTC. It encodes CASSSDRGLAGAWYEQYF.

The J gene is TRBJ1-1, the V gene TRBV29-1; 7 positions agree with TRBD1. J gave up 6 bases and V 6 bases, and 7 bases lay outside the gene matches. This CDR3 has 12 residues. The germline gives CDR1 SQVTM, CDR2 ANQGSEA. CDR3 loop: CSVRFGTAEAFF. The CDR3 DNA is TGCAGCGTACGATTCGGGACAGCTGAAGCTTTCTTT.

This chain joins TRBV11-2 and TRBJ2-7; TRBD2 matches 7 bases. With V trimmed by 4 bases and J by 2 bases, 8 bases remained unmatched. The germline CDR1 and CDR2 sequences are SGHAT and FQNNGV. The CDR3 runs to 15 residues. Here the CDR3 DNA reads TGTGCCAGCAGCTCTACGGGAGGTCCCACCTACGAGCAGTACTTC. Protein sequence: CASSSTGGPTYEQYF.

In the case of this clone: Sequence at one end of the junction differs from germline and may be a read error. The rearrangement uses TRBV19 and TRBJ1-6; D perhaps matches TRBD1 (6 bases). Germline V gives CDR1 LNHDA, CDR2 SQIVND (reference sequence). The CDR3 has 15 amino acids. In DNA, the CDR3 is TGTGCCAGTAGCATAGACGCCACAGGGAAGTCACCCCTCCACTTT. Its protein product is CASSIDATGKSPLHF.

This rearrangement joins TRBV7-6 to TRBJ2-7, with a possible D match to TRBD2 (5 bases). V was cut by 5 bases and J by 1 base, with 12 bases left in between. The CDR3 runs 14 residues. Germline loops: CDR1 SGHVS, CDR2 FNYEAQ. CDR3 region: CASSPARRSYEQYF. For the CDR3, the DNA is TGTGCCAGCAGCCCTGCTAGGAGGTCCTACGAGCAGTACTTC. Complete variable domain (other parts from reference TRBV7-6 and TRBJ2-7): GAGVSQSPRYKVTKRGQDVALRCDPISGHVSLYWYRQALGQGPEFLTYFNYEAQQDKSGLPNDRFSAERPEGSISTLTIQRTEQRDSAMYRCASSPARRSYEQYFGPGTRLTVT.

J is TRBJ2-3 and V is TRBV5-1; 8 nucleotides agree with TRBD2. V was clipped by 4 bases and J by 2 bases; unmatched bases: 15. CDR1 is SGHRS, CDR2 YFSETQ, per germline. The CDR3 totals 18 residues. Here the CDR3 reads CASSLIPGLGGATDTQYF. As DNA, the CDR3 is TGCGCCAGCAGCCTAATTCCGGGACTAGGGGGAGCCACAGATACGCAGTATTTT.

The CDR3 DNA follows: TGTGCCAGCAGCTTGCTAGCGGGAGAGGGAACAGATACGCAGTATTTT. It is translated as CASSLLAGEGTDTQYF. The genes are TRBV11-1 and TRBJ2-3, with 10 bases that match TRBD2. After removal of 3 bases from V and 3 bases from J, the junction contained 6 bases not matched to a gene. The CDR3 runs 16 residues. CDR1 is SGHAT, CDR2 FQDESV, per germline (reference sequence).

The chain combines TRBV14 with TRBJ2-7; 10 bases are a match to TRBD2. The J segment lost 2 bases and the V segment lost 4 bases, leaving 8 bases of the junction unmatched. Germline V gene lookup returns CDR1 SGHDN and CDR2 FVKESK. The CDR3 is made up of 16 amino acids. CDR3 region: CASSLQLAGKPYEQYF. The CDR3 DNA is TGTGCCAGCAGCCTGCAACTAGCGGGAAAGCCCTACGAGCAGTACTTC.

This chain uses TRBV11-2 with TRBJ1-2; a possible D gene is TRBD1 (5 bases). Germline V gives CDR1 SGHAT, CDR2 FQNNGV. V dropped 5 bases and J dropped 3 bases, with 19 bases sitting between them. The CDR3 runs to 16 residues. CDR3 in DNA: TGTGCCAGCAGCCAGACAGAAATAAGGGGCCACTATGGCTACACCTTC. Translating gives CASSQTEIRGHYGYTF.

The chain recombines TRBV5-4 with TRBJ2-3, with 10 positions matching TRBD2. CDR1 and CDR2 (germline): SGHNT, YYREEE (reference sequence). This CDR3 spans 14 amino acids. After removal of 4 bases from V and 6 bases from J, the junction contained 5 bases not matched to a gene. The CDR3 bases are TGTGCCAGCAGCAGACTAGCGGGTGGGGATACGCAGTATTTT. Translated, it gives CASSRLAGGDTQYF.

The rearrangement links TRBV15 to TRBJ2-4; D gene uncertain. Trimming stripped 1 base from V and 2 bases from J, with 6 bases between. The CDR3 has 14 amino acids. CDR1 and CDR2 (germline): LNHNV, YYDKDF (reference sequence). The CDR3 sequence is CATSRGDTKNIQYF. For the CDR3, the DNA is TGTGCCACCAGCAGAGGAGACACCAAAAACATTCAGTACTTC.

This chain joins TRBV5-6 and TRBJ1-3; D not certain. The CDR3 is 13 amino acids. Trimming took off 2 bases at V and 1 base at J, with 4 bases between the two ends. Germline V gives CDR1 SGHDT, CDR2 YYEEEE. CDR3 sequence: CASSLLSGNTIYF. As DNA, the CDR3 is TGTGCCAGCAGCTTATTATCTGGAAACACCATATATTTT.

This sequence joins TRBV7-2 and TRBJ1-4, with D perhaps matching TRBD1 (5 bases). Germline loops: CDR1 SGHTA, CDR2 FQGNSA. Trimming left V 5 bases short and J 7 bases short, with 17 bases between. This CDR3 spans 15 amino acids. The CDR3 region is CASSSVGQGGEKLFF. Written as DNA, the CDR3 is TGTGCCAGCAGCAGCGTAGGGCAGGGTGGTGAAAAACTGTTTTTT.

The chain carries TRBV4-2 and TRBJ2-7, with 9 bases aligning to TRBD1. The CDR3 has 16 amino acids. Germline CDR1 and CDR2: LGHNA and YNFKEQ. V gave up 2 bases and J gave up 6 bases; unmatched junction bases: 11. CDR3 nucleotides: TGTGCCAGCAGCCAAATACCGGGACAGGGTATTTTCGAGCAGTACTTC. It translates to CASSQIPGQGIFEQYF.

This clone has more than one count but fewer than ten. The rearrangement joins TRBV5-1 to TRBJ2-7; no firm D call. Germline V gene data show CDR1 as SGHRS and CDR2 as YFSETQ. Deletions cut 0 bases from V and 3 bases from J, with 7 bases between. This CDR3 region has 13 residues. DNA for the CDR3: TGCGCCAGCAGCTTGGCCTCTATCTACGAGCAGTACTTC. Amino acids: CASSLASIYEQYF.

J is TRBJ1-1 and V is TRBV6-1, with unresolved D. V lost 0 bases, J lost 3 bases, and 11 bases lay in between. Germline V gene lookup returns CDR1 MNHNS and CDR2 SASEGT. This CDR3 spans 15 amino acids. The CDR3 bases are TGTGCCAGCAGTGAAGCGAGGGATTTTGACACTGAAGCTTTCTTT. Amino acid sequence: CASSEARDFDTEAFF.

This clone has a handful of counts. The genes are TRBV7-8 and TRBJ2-1; 9 bases match TRBD1. Per germline, CDR1 SGHVS and CDR2 FQNEAQ. This CDR3 has 16 residues. V was clipped by 0 bases and J by 3 bases; unmatched bases: 3. The chain's CDR3 is CASSLARQGGYNEQFF. CDR3 DNA sequence: TGTGCCAGCAGCTTAGCCAGACAGGGGGGCTACAATGAGCAGTTCTTC.

CDR3 in amino acids: CASNTGQHTEAFF. For the CDR3, the DNA is TGTGCCAGCAATACGGGACAACACACTGAAGCTTTCTTT. This sequence joins TRBV2 and TRBJ1-1, with D possibly being TRBD1 (6 bases). V dropped 7 bases and J dropped 3 bases, with 12 bases sitting between them. Germline CDR1 reads SNHLY; CDR2 reads FYNNEI. CDR3 length: 13 residues. The full variable domain, in which reference TRBV2 and TRBJ1-1 provide the parts outside the CDR3, is EPEVTQTPSHQVTQMGQEVILRCVPISNHLYFYWYRQILGQKVEFLVSFYNNEISEKSEIFDDQFSVERPDGSNFTLKIRSTKLEDSAMYFCASNTGQHTEAFFGQGTRLTVV.